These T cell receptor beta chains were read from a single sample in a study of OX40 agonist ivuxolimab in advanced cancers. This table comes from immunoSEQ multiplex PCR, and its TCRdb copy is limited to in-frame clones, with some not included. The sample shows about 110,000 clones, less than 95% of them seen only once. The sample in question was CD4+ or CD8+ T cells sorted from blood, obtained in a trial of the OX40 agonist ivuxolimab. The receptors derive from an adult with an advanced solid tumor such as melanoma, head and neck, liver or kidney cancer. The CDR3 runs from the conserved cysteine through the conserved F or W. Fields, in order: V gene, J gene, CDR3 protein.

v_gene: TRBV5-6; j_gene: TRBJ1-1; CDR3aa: CASYTGGRNTEAFF
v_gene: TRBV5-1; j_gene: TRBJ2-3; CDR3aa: CASSGRTIQGTQYF
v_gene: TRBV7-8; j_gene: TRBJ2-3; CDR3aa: CASSLALKQDTQYF
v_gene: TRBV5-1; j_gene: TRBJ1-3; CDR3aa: CASSSGRSYSGNTIYF
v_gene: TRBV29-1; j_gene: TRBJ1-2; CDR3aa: CSVSQGDGYTF
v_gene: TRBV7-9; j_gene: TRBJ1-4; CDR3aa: CASSRGWEKLFF
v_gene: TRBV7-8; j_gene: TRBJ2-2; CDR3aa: CASSTSGTSGTGELFF
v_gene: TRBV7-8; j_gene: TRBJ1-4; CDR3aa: CASSHRQGLEKLFF
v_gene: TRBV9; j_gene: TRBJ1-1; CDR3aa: CASSVGGANTEAFF
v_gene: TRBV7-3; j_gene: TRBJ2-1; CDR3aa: CASSLIGLSSYNEQFF
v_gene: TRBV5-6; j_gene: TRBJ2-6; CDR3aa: CASSPWVSGANVLTF
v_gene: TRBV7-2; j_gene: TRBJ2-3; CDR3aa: CASSYLRTDTQYF
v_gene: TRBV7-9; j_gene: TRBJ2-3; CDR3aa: CASSLGSGSTDTQYF
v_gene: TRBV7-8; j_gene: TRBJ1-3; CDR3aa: CASSPLDSGNTIYF
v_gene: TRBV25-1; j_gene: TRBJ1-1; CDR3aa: CASSDTYGQATEAFF
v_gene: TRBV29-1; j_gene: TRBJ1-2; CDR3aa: CSVRDRGDYGYTF